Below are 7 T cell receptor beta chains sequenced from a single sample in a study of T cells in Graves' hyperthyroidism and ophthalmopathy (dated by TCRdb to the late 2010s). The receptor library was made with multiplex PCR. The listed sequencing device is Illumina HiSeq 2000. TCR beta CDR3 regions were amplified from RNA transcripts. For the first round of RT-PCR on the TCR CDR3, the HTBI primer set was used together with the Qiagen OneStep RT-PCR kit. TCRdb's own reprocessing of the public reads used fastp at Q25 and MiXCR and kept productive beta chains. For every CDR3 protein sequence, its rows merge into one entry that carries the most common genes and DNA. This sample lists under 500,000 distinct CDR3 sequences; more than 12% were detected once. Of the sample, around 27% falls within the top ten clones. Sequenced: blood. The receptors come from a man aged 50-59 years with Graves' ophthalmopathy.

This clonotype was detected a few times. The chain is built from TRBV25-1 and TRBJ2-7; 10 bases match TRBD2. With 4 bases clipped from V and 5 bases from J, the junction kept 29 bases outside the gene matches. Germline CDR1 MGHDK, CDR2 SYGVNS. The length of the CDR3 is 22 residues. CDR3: CASSAHDSVQAGAGGYPHEQYF. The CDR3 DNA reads TGTGCCAGCAGTGCCCACGATTCGGTGCAGGCAGGAGCGGGAGGGTATCCCCACGAGCAGTACTTC.

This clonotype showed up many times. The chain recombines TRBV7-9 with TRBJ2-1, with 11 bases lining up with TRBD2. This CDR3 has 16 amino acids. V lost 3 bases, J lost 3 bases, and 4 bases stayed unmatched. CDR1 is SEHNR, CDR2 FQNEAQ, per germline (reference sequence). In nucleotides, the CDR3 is TGTGCCAGCAGCTTGGTCCTAGCGGGAGGCTACAATGAGCAGTTCTTC. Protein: CASSLVLAGGYNEQFF.

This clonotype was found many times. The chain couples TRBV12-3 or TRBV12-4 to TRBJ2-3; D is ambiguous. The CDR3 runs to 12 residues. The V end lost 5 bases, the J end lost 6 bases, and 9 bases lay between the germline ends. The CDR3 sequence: CASSKPWDTQYF. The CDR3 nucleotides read TGTGCCAGCAGTAAACCGTGGGATACGCAGTATTTT.

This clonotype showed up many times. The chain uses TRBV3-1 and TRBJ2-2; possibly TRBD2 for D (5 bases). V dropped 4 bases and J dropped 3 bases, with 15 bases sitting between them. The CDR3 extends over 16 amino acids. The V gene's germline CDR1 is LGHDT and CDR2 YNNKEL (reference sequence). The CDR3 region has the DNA TGTGCCAGCAGCCGTTTCCCCTCCGGGGACACCGGGGAGCTGTTTTTT. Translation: CASSRFPSGDTGELFF.

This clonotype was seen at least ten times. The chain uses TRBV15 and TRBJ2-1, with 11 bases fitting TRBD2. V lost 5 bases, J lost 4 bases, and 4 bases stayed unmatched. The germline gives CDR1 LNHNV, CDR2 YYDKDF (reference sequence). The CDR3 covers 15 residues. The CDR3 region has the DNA TGTGCCACCAGCCAGACTAGCGGGAAGTACAATGAGCAGTTCTTC. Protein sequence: CATSQTSGKYNEQFF. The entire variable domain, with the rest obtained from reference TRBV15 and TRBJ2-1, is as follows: DAMVIQNPRYQVTQFGKPVTLSCSQTLNHNVMYWYQQKSSQAPKLLFHYYDKDFNNEADTPDNFQSRRPNTSFCFLDIRSPGLGDTAMYLCATSQTSGKYNEQFFGPGTRLTVL.

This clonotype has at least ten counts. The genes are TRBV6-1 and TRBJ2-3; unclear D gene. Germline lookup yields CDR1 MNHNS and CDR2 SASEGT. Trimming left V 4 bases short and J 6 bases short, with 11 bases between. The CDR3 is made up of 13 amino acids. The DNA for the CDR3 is TGTGCCAGCAGTGTACTTCGTTTGGATACGCAGTATTTT. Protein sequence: CASSVLRLDTQYF.

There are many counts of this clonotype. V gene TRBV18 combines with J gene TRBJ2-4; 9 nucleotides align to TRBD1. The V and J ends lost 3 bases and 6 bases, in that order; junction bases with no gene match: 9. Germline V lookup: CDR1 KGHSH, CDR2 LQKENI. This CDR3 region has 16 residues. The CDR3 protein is CASSPYRDRVANIQYF. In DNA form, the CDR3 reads TGTGCCAGCTCACCCTACCGGGACAGGGTTGCAAACATTCAGTACTTC.